The rows below give T cell receptor beta chains drawn from one sample of a study of spatial heterogeneity in lung cancer. TCRdb re-called the 5' RACE reads with MiXCR, one entry per CDR3 protein. Among some 110,000 distinct CDR3 sequences, 12% were seen once, and the ten largest hold over 15%. The sequencing here drew on PBMCs, taken at follow-up. Every receptor here comes from a male donor with early-stage non-small cell lung cancer. Both conserved end residues are part of each CDR3. D genes are given only for firm matches. Size is stated for part of the rows, as once, few or many counts, or as a class when the clone is expanded.

CDR3aa	CDR3nt	abundance	j_gene	v_gene	d_gene
CASSPTGLRGNTIYF	TGTGCCAGCAGTCCAACAGGGTTACGGGGAAACACCATATATTTT	.	TRBJ1-3	TRBV12-3/TRBV12-4	.
CASSSGTTNSPLHF	TGTGCCAGCAGCTCCGGGACAACGAATTCACCCCTCCACTTT	many	TRBJ1-6	TRBV11-3	.
CASSPTGRRETQYF	TGTGCCAGCAGCCCCACAGGGAGAAGAGAGACCCAGTACTTC	few	TRBJ2-5	TRBV7-9	.
CASSLSPPGGEAFF	TGTGCCAGCAGCCTTAGCCCCCCGGGAGGTGAAGCTTTCTTT	.	TRBJ1-1	TRBV11-2	.
CASMLSSYNEQFF	TGTGCCAGCATGCTTAGCTCCTACAATGAGCAGTTCTTC	.	TRBJ2-1	TRBV6-1	.
CASSDSRSLTADRGYEQYF	TGTGCCAGCAGTGACTCGAGATCCCTCACCGCCGACAGGGGTTACGAGCAGTACTTC	.	TRBJ2-7	TRBV6-4	TRBD1
CASGSYSYGYTF	TGTGCCAGCGGCTCCTATTCCTATGGCTACACCTTC	.	TRBJ1-2	TRBV28	.
CASSEPGGQETQYF	TGTGCCAGCAGTGAGCCGGGGGGCCAAGAGACCCAGTACTTC	.	TRBJ2-5	TRBV25-1	TRBD2
CASSSGRTTGELFF	TGTGCCAGCAGCTCCGGGCGTACCACCGGGGAGCTGTTTTTT	.	TRBJ2-2	TRBV11-3	.
CASSAGQTNTEAFF	TGTGCCAGCAGCGCCGGACAGACGAACACTGAAGCTTTCTTT	few	TRBJ1-1	TRBV9	.
CASSAVDRGQAKNIQYF	TGTGCCAGCAGCGCGGTGGACAGGGGTCAAGCCAAAAACATTCAGTACTTC	.	TRBJ2-4	TRBV7-8	TRBD1
CASSSLDRGREQYF	TGTGCCAGCAGCTCCCTGGACAGGGGGCGCGAGCAGTACTTC	few	TRBJ2-7	TRBV7-2	TRBD1
CASSWGSREPQHF	TGTGCCAGCAGCTGGGGATCGAGGGAGCCCCAGCATTTT	few	TRBJ1-5	TRBV28	.
CSATDTQYF	TGCAGCGCCACAGATACGCAGTATTTT	few	TRBJ2-3	TRBV29-1	.
CASSGTGGAKNIQYF	TGTGCCAGCAGCGGGACAGGGGGGGCCAAAAACATTCAGTACTTC	.	TRBJ2-4	TRBV7-2	TRBD1
CASSYTLYQPQHF	TGTGCCAGCAGTTACACCCTCTATCAGCCCCAGCATTTT	few	TRBJ1-5	TRBV6-2/TRBV6-3	.
CASSLVAERNGYTF	TGTGCCAGCAGTTTAGTGGCAGAGAGAAATGGCTACACCTTC	.	TRBJ1-2	TRBV27	.
CASSQRGPHSNQPQHF	TGTGCCAGCAGCCAAAGAGGGCCTCATAGCAATCAGCCCCAGCATTTT	few	TRBJ1-5	TRBV3-1	.
CSATTDDYEQYF	TGCAGTGCTACCACAGATGACTACGAGCAGTACTTC	many	TRBJ2-7	TRBV20-1	.
CASSLGQMKHFF	TGTGCCAGCAGTTTAGGCCAGATGAAGCATTTCTTT	.	TRBJ1-1	TRBV6-5	.
CASSQGTVETQYF	TGTGCCAGCAGCCAAGGGACAGTGGAGACCCAGTACTTC	few	TRBJ2-5	TRBV14	.
CASIALTGGDTQYF	TGCGCCAGCATCGCGTTAACAGGGGGAGATACGCAGTATTTT	.	TRBJ2-3	TRBV10-2	TRBD1
CASSPWGVAEAFF	TGTGCCAGCAGCCCCTGGGGGGTCGCTGAAGCTTTCTTT	many	TRBJ1-1	TRBV7-9	.
CASSLAAGGVWNEQFF	TGTGCCAGCAGCTTAGCCGCAGGGGGCGTTTGGAATGAGCAGTTCTTC	.	TRBJ2-1	TRBV11-2	TRBD1
CASSLVPSGQSGADF	TGTGCCAGCAGTTTAGTTCCTTCGGGACAGTCTGGTGCCGACTTC	many	TRBJ2-5	TRBV28	TRBD1
CASSSVVANTGELFF	TGCGCCAGCAGCTCGGTAGTAGCGAACACCGGGGAGCTGTTTTTT	few	TRBJ2-2	TRBV5-1	.
CASNPWGQENQPQHF	TGTGCCAGCAATCCCTGGGGACAGGAAAATCAGCCCCAGCATTTT	few	TRBJ1-5	TRBV28	TRBD1
CASSFGNTDTQYF	TGTGCCAGCAGCTTTGGGAACACAGATACGCAGTATTTT	many	TRBJ2-3	TRBV11-2	.
CASSLGTGGGEKLFF	TGCGCCAGCAGCTTGGGGACAGGAGGAGGTGAAAAACTGTTTTTT	.	TRBJ1-4	TRBV5-1	TRBD1
CASSLWGPGEQFF	TGCGCCAGCAGCTTGTGGGGGCCGGGTGAGCAGTTCTTC	few	TRBJ2-1	TRBV5-1	.
CASSPGPTVPSNQPQHF	TGCGCCAGCAGCCCGGGCCCGACAGTCCCTTCCAATCAGCCCCAGCATTTT	many	TRBJ1-5	TRBV5-1	.
CASSLAGGQAGGAFF	TGTGCCAGCAGCTTAGCTGGCGGACAGGCCGGAGGAGCTTTCTTT	.	TRBJ1-1	TRBV12-3/TRBV12-4	TRBD1
CASSLFAGTAYGYTF	TGTGCCAGCAGCCTATTCGCCGGGACAGCGTATGGCTACACCTTC	.	TRBJ1-2	TRBV7-2	TRBD1
CSLSKGGQDTDTQYF	TGCAGCCTGTCCAAGGGAGGACAAGACACAGATACGCAGTATTTT	many	TRBJ2-3	TRBV29-1	.
CASSLGREQFF	TGTGCCAGCAGTTTAGGGCGCGAGCAGTTCTTC	many	TRBJ2-1	TRBV27	.
CASSQGQGARKLFF	TGTGCCAGCAGCCAAGGGCAGGGGGCGAGAAAACTGTTTTTT	few	TRBJ1-4	TRBV3-1	TRBD1
CASSQAHEQYF	TGTGCCAGCAGCCAAGCCCACGAGCAGTACTTC	.	TRBJ2-7	TRBV3-1	.
CASSSSGTGPIGQYF	TGTGCCAGCAGTTCATCCGGGACAGGGCCCATCGGGCAGTACTTC	.	TRBJ2-7	TRBV28	TRBD1
CASSFSSTGETQYF	TGTGCCAGCAGTTTTTCCAGTACGGGAGAGACCCAGTACTTC	few	TRBJ2-5	TRBV12-3/TRBV12-4	.
CASRQQGLINYGYTF	TGTGCCAGCAGACAACAGGGCTTAATTAACTATGGCTACACCTTC	many	TRBJ1-2	TRBV6-5	.
CSVDTAVRNEQFF	TGCAGCGTTGATACGGCCGTGAGGAATGAGCAGTTCTTC	many	TRBJ2-1	TRBV29-1	.
CASSLGGSMGNQPQHF	TGTGCCAGCAGCTTAGGTGGATCGATGGGCAATCAGCCCCAGCATTTT	many	TRBJ1-5	TRBV7-2	.
CAIRDAGGRGQPQHF	TGTGCCATCAGGGATGCAGGGGGCCGCGGTCAGCCCCAGCATTTT	many	TRBJ1-5	TRBV10-3	TRBD1
CASSPLRGSPDNEQFF	TGTGCCAGCAGCCCACTGCGGGGCTCTCCGGACAATGAGCAGTTCTTC	.	TRBJ2-1	TRBV7-9	.
CASSLVANSYEQYF	TGTGCCAGCAGCTTAGTTGCGAATTCCTACGAGCAGTACTTC	many	TRBJ2-7	TRBV7-2	.
CASSVGTGVPINEAFF	TGTGCCAGCAGCGTGGGAACAGGGGTTCCCATCAATGAAGCTTTCTTT	many	TRBJ1-1	TRBV9	TRBD1
CASRPGGGNTIYF	TGTGCCAGCAGACCAGGGGGAGGAAACACCATATATTTT	few	TRBJ1-3	TRBV4-2	TRBD1
CASSTYSDGPDTQYF	TGTGCCAGTAGTACGTACTCGGACGGGCCAGATACGCAGTATTTT	.	TRBJ2-3	TRBV19	.
CASSSRTGVNEKLFF	TGTGCCAGCAGCTCGCGGACAGGGGTTAATGAAAAACTGTTTTTT	few	TRBJ1-4	TRBV5-5	TRBD1
CSASFMGTGELFF	TGCAGTGCTAGTTTTATGGGGACCGGGGAGCTGTTTTTT	once	TRBJ2-2	TRBV20-1	.
CATSRGGSNQPQHF	TGTGCCACCAGCAGGGGGGGTAGCAATCAGCCCCAGCATTTT	.	TRBJ1-5	TRBV24-1	TRBD1
CSVSTNSYNEQFF	TGCAGCGTTTCGACCAACTCCTACAATGAGCAGTTCTTC	many	TRBJ2-1	TRBV29-1	.
CASSLGSSRGAYNEQFF	TGTGCCAGCAGCTTAGGCTCCTCCCGGGGAGCCTACAATGAGCAGTTCTTC	few	TRBJ2-1	TRBV7-6	.
CASSLLSGSRGEKLFF	TGTGCCAGCAGCTTACTCTCAGGGAGCAGAGGTGAAAAACTGTTTTTT	few	TRBJ1-4	TRBV7-9	.
CASSWGHSTDTQYF	TGTGCCAGCAGCTGGGGCCACAGCACAGATACGCAGTATTTT	few	TRBJ2-3	TRBV5-6	.
CSVEFIANYGYTF	TGCAGCGTTGAGTTCATAGCTAACTATGGCTACACCTTC	many	TRBJ1-2	TRBV29-1	.
CASSLTPGQGRRWDYEQYF	TGCGCCAGCAGCCTCACACCGGGACAGGGAAGACGATGGGACTACGAGCAGTACTTC	few	TRBJ2-7	TRBV4-3	TRBD1
CASSLQTSSYNSPLHF	TGTGCCAGCAGTTTACAGACGAGCTCCTATAATTCACCCCTCCACTTT	many	TRBJ1-6	TRBV27	.
CASSLSQGSPYNSPLHF	TGTGCCAGCAGCTTGTCACAGGGCTCTCCCTATAATTCACCCCTCCACTTT	few	TRBJ1-6	TRBV7-9	.